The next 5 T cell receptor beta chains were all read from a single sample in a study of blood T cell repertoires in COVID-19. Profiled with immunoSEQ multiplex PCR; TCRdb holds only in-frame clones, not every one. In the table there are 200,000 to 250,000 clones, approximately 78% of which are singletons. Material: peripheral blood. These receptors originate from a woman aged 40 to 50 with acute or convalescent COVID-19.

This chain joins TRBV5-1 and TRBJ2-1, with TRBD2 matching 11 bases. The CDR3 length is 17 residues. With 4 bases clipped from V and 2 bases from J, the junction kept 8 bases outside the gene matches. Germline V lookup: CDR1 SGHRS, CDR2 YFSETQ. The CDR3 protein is CASSLTSSGGAYNEQFF. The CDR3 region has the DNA TGCGCCAGCAGCCTGACGAGTAGCGGGGGGGCCTACAATGAGCAGTTCTTC.

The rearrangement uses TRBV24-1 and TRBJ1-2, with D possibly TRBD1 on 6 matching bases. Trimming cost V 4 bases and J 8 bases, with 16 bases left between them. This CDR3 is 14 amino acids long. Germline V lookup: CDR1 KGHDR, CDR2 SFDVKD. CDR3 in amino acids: CATSDPTGLGGYTF. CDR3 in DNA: TGTGCCACCAGTGACCCGACAGGTTTAGGAGGCTACACCTTC.

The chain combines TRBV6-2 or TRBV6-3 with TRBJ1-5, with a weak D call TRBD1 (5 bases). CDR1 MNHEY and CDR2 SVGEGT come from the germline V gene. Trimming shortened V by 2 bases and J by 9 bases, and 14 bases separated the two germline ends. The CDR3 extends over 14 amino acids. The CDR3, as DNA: TGTGCCAGCAGTTACATAGGGGCCGAGTGGCCCCAGCATTTT. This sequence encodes CASSYIGAEWPQHF.

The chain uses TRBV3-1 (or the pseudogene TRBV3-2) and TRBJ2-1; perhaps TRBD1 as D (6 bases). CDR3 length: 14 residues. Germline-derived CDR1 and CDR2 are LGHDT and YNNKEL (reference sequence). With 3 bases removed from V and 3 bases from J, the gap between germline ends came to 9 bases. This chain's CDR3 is CASSHGTFYNEQFF. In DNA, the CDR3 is TGTGCCAGCAGCCACGGGACATTCTACAATGAGCAGTTCTTC.

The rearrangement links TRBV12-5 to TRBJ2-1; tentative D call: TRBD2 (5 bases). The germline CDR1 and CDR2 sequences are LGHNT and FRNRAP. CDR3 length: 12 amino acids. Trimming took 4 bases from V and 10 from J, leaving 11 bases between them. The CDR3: CASGSLSEEQFF. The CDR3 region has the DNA TGTGCTAGTGGTTCCCTTAGCGAGGAGCAGTTCTTC.